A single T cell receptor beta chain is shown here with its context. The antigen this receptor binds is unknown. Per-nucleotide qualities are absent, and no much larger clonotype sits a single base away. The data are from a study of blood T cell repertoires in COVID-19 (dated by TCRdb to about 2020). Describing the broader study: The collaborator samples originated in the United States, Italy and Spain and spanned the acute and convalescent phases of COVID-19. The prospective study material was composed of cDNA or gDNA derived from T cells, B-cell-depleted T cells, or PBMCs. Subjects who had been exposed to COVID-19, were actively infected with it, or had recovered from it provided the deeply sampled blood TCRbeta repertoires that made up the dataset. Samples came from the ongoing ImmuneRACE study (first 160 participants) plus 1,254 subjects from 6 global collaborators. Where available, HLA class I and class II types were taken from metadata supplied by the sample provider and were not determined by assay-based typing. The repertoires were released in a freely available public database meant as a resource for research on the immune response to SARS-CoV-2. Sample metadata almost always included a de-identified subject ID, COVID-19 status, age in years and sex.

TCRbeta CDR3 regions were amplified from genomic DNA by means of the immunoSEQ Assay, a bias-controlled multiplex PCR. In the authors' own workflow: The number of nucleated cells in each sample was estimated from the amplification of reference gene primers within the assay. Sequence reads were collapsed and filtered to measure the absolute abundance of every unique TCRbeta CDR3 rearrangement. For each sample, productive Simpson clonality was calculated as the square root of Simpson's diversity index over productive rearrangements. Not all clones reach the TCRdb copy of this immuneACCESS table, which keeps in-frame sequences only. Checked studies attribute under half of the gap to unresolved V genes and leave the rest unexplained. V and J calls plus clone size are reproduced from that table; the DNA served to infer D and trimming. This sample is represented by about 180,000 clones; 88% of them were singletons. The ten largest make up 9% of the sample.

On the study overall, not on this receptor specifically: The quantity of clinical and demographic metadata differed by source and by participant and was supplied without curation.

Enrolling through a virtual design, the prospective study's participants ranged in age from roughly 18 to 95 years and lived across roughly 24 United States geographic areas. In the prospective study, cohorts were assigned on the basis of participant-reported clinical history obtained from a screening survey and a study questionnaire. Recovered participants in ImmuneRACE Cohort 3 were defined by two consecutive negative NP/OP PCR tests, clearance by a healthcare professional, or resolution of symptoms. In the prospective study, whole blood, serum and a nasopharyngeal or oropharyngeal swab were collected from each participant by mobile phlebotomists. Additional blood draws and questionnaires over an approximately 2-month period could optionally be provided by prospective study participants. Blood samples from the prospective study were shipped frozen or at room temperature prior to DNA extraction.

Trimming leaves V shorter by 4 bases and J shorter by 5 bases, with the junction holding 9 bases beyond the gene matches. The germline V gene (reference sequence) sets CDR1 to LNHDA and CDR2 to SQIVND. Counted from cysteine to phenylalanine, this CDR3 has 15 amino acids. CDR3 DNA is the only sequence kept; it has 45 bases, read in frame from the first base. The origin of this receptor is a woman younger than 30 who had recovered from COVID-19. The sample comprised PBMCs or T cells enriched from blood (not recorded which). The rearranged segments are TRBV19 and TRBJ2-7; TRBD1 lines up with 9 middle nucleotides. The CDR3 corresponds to CASSRGTGNNNEQYF. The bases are TGTGCCAGTAGTAGGGGGACAGGGAATAACAACGAGCAGTACTTC.